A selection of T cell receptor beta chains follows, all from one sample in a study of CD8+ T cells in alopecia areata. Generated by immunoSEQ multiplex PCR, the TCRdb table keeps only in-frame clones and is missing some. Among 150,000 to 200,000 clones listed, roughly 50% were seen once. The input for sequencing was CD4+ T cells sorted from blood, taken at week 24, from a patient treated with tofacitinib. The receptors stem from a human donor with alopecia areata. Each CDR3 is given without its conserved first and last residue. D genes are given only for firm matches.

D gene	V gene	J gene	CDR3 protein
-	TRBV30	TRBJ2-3	AWSVVRGTDTQY
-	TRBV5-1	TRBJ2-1	ASSLRDPTSYNEQF
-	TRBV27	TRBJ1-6	ASSLDRRESPLH
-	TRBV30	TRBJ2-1	AWVEGGNEQF
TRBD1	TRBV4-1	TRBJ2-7	ASSQTDRALYEQY
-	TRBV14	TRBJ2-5	ASSQWAGETQY
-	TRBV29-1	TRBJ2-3	SVGLPLY
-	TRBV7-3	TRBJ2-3	ASSLNGHTDTQY
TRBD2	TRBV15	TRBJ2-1	ATRASGSPYNEQF
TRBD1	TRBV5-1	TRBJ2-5	ASSLGLDRVETQY
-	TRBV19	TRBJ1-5	ASSIPTSGQPQH
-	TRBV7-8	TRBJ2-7	ASSLAFEGDDEQY
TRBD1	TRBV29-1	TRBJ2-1	SGRTGDVLSYNEQF
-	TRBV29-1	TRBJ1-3	SVDGGSGNTIY
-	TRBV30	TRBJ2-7	AWSPSLGVEQY
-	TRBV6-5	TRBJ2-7	ASSPNRNSYEQY
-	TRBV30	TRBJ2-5	AWSVSDETQY
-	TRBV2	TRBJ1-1	AVGGQSEGNTEAF
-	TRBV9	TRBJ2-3	ASSVGRSTDTQY
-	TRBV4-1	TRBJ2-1	ASSQKGYGEEGEQF
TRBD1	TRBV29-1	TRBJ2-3	SAGQGPSDTQY
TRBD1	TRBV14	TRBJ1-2	ASSLAGGGYT
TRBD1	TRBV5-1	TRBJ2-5	ASSLLPGQQEMTQY
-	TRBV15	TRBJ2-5	ATRWGGQRETQY
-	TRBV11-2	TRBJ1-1	ASSLGEHTEAF
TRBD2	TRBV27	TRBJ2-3	ASRGLAGGILSDTQY
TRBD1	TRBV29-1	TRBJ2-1	SADRGDYNEQF
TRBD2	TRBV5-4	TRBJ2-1	ASSSSSGSLGNEQF
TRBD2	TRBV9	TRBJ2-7	ASSAGTSTSYEQY
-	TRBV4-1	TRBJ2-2	ASSQDRTGYGELF
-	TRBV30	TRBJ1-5	AWSHRDDQPQH
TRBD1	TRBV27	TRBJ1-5	ASSSGQGNQPQH
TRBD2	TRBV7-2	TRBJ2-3	ASSRLAPTDTQY
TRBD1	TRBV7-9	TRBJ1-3	ASSSGDRVSGNTIY
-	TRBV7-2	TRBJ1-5	ASRVREGNQPQH
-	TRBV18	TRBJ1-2	ASSPAEDSNYGYT
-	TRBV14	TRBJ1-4	ASSQDGTTTNEKLF
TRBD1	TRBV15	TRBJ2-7	ATSRVGTGQY
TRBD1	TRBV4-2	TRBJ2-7	ASSQPQGDRGRSYEQY
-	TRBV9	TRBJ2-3	ASSVAAAPRNTQY
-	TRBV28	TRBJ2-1	ASSPIGQDSSYNEQF
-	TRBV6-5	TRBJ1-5	ASSLPGQPQH
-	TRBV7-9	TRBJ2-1	ASSPPGVSYNEQF
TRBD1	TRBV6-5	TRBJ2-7	ASSYRQGIPY
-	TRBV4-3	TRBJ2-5	ASSEPGTGSGGQETQY
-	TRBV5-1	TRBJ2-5	ASSGGGHQETQY
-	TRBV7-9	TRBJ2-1	ASSLGQFGEQF
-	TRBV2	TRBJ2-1	ASSDGYNEQF
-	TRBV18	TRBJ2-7	ASSPGLAKMNEQY
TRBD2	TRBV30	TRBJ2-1	AWILAGGPF
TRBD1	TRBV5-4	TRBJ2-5	ASSRTGQDQETQY
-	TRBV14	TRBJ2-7	ASSQGGSYEQY
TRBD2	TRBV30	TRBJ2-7	AWSWREAYEQY
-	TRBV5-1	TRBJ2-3	ASSLVQPTDTQY